These 25 T cell receptor beta chains originate from one sample sequenced in a study of chemoradiotherapy in HPV16-positive cancers. Method: immunoSEQ multiplex PCR; TCRdb's copy keeps in-frame clones and lacks some. The data hold a few thousand clones, with about 74% observed a single time. Sample: tumor tissue, taken from a patient who underwent chemoradiotherapy. The receptors derive from a human donor with HPV-associated anogenital cancer.

The CDR3 nucleotides read TGTGCCAGCAGACCGGACGCGCCCTACGAGCAGTACTTC. This gives the protein CASRPDAPYEQYF. This rearrangement joins TRBV6-1 to TRBJ2-7; D gene unclear. This CDR3 region has 13 residues. The ends were cut back, 6 bases at V and 2 bases at J, with 11 bases in the middle. Germline-derived CDR1 and CDR2 are MNHNS and SASEGT.

V gene TRBV7-9 combines with J gene TRBJ1-1; D gene unclear. V was trimmed by 2 bases and J by 1 base, leaving 8 bases between them. The length of the CDR3 is 14 residues. Looked up from germline, CDR1 is SEHNR and CDR2 is FQNEAQ (reference sequence). CDR3 sequence: CASSLSMPNTEAFF. Here the CDR3 DNA reads TGTGCCAGCAGCTTATCTATGCCGAACACTGAAGCTTTCTTT.

The chain uses TRBV23-1 and TRBJ2-2; 10 positions match TRBD2. TRBV23-1 is sorted into the ORF group, with uncertain function. This CDR3 comprises 17 residues. After removal of 8 bases from V and 8 bases from J, the junction contained 17 bases not matched to a gene. The CDR3 DNA reads as TGCGCCAGCCCCGCAGCAAGCGGGAGGGCCCTTAATGGGGAGCTGTTTTTT. This gives the protein CASPAASGRALNGELFF.

The chain joins TRBV6-1 to TRBJ2-1, with D possibly matching TRBD2 (6 bases). The CDR3 contains 13 residues. Germline V CDR1 and CDR2: MNHNS, SASEGT. The V gene lost 6 bases and the J gene lost 6 bases, with 12 bases spanning the gap. The CDR3 DNA reads as TGTGCCAGCAGCGCCGGGACTCCCAATGAGCAGTTCTTC. Translated: CASSAGTPNEQFF.

The chain has TRBV7-9 and TRBJ2-7; 8 bases match TRBD2. The germline V gene has CDR1 SEHNR and CDR2 FQNEAQ (reference sequence). The junction had 8 bases not matched to a gene; V was cut back by 4 bases and J by 6 bases. The CDR3 loop spans 14 amino acids. CDR3 coding DNA: TGTGCCAGCAGCTCGCGCCGCGCGGGGGGCGAGCAGTACTTC. Protein sequence: CASSSRRAGGEQYF.

This clone is a singleton in its sample. The chain combines TRBV4-1 with TRBJ2-2, with D possibly TRBD2 on 5 matching bases. The CDR3 has 15 amino acids. V lost 1 base to trimming and J lost 8 bases, with 14 bases between them. Germline V gene lookup returns CDR1 MGHRA and CDR2 YSYEKL. The CDR3 reads CASSQGSGDTGELFF. The CDR3 nucleotides are TGCGCCAGCAGCCAAGGTTCCGGGGATACGGGGGAGCTGTTTTTT.

The rearrangement uses TRBV6-5 and TRBJ2-3; 7 bases align to TRBD2. There are 14 residues in the CDR3. CDR1 is MNHEY, CDR2 SVGAGI, per germline. The ends lost 4 bases at V and 4 bases at J; junction bases unmatched: 5. CDR3 nucleotides: TGTGCCAGCAGTTCGACTAGCCTCGCAGATACGCAGTATTTT. This translates into CASSSTSLADTQYF.

The CDR3 spells CASSETQGGEKLFF. The CDR3 bases are TGTGCCAGCAGTGAGACCCAGGGAGGCGAAAAACTGTTTTTT. This chain joins TRBV2 and TRBJ1-4, with D perhaps TRBD1 (5 bases). Deletions cut 3 bases from V and 8 bases from J, with 13 bases between. CDR3 length: 14 residues. Germline V lookup: CDR1 SNHLY, CDR2 FYNNEI.

The rearrangement links TRBV28 to TRBJ2-7; TRBD2 matches 8 bases. This CDR3 has 13 amino acids. Unmatched junction bases numbered 5, after V lost 6 bases and J lost 4 bases. From germline, CDR1 is MDHEN and CDR2 SYDVKM. The CDR3 nucleotides read TGTGCCAGCAGACCCGGACTAGCTTACGAGCAGTACTTC. It encodes CASRPGLAYEQYF.

This clone was found a few times. This sequence joins TRBV15 and TRBJ2-7, with a weak D call TRBD2 (5 bases). V was trimmed by 3 bases and J by 0 bases, leaving 9 bases between them. Germline V gene sequence: CDR1 LNHNV, CDR2 YYDKDF (reference sequence). The CDR3 is made up of 14 amino acids. CDR3 in DNA: TGTGCCACCAGCAGTCGAGCGGACTCCTACGAGCAGTACTTC. Translation: CATSSRADSYEQYF.

The chain couples TRBV2 to TRBJ1-5, with D perhaps matching TRBD1 (5 bases). This CDR3 comprises 15 residues. Deletions cut 4 bases from V and 4 bases from J, with 14 bases between. Per the germline V gene, CDR1 is SNHLY and CDR2 is FYNNEI. The chain's CDR3 is CASSGTGVINQPQHF. As DNA, the CDR3 is TGTGCCAGCAGTGGTACAGGTGTGATAAATCAGCCCCAGCATTTT.

The chain joins TRBV29-1 to TRBJ1-2, with D unclear. The V gene lost 2 bases and the J gene lost 6 bases, with 10 bases spanning the gap. The CDR3 has 12 residues. Germline CDR1 and CDR2: SQVTM and ANQGSEA. The CDR3 loop reads CSVETDTHGYTF. Here the CDR3 DNA reads TGCAGCGTTGAAACAGATACCCATGGCTACACCTTC.

This clone was detected only a few times. The genes are TRBV4-1 and TRBJ1-1; D is perhaps TRBD1 (5 bases). The CDR3 consists of 16 residues. Between the trimmed V and J ends, which lost 0 bases and 0 bases, there was a span of 11 bases. Germline CDR1 MGHRA, CDR2 YSYEKL. CDR3 in amino acids: CASSQEGGVLNTEAFF. Here the CDR3 DNA reads TGCGCCAGCAGCCAAGAAGGAGGGGTTTTGAACACTGAAGCTTTCTTT.

This clone was counted only a few times. The chain combines TRBV4-1 with TRBJ2-2; TRBD2 agrees at 13 bases. The trim removed 4 bases at V and 7 bases at J, leaving 3 bases unmatched. The CDR3 contains 15 residues. The germline V gene has CDR1 MGHRA and CDR2 YSYEKL. The CDR3 is CASSRTSGSIGELFF. The CDR3 DNA follows: TGCGCCAGCAGCCGGACTAGCGGGAGTATCGGGGAGCTGTTTTTT.

This clone occurred once. V gene TRBV29-1 combines with J gene TRBJ2-5; D remains unclear. CDR1 and CDR2 from the germline V gene are SQVTM and ANQGSEA. Between the trimmed V and J ends, which lost 5 bases and 3 bases, there was a span of 16 bases. This CDR3 is 14 amino acids long. In DNA, the CDR3 is TGCAGCGTTATCCGACGGCTGTGGGAAGAGACCCAGTACTTC. Its translation is CSVIRRLWEETQYF.

V and J are TRBV7-9 and TRBJ2-2, with 8 bases fitting TRBD2. Germline CDR1 SEHNR, CDR2 FQNEAQ (reference sequence). CDR3 size: 16 residues. Trimming cost V 5 bases and J 5 bases; bases outside gene matches: 10. DNA of the CDR3: TGTGCCAGCAGCCCAAGGGGCGGGAGGATAACCGGGGAGCTGTTTTTT. Translated, it gives CASSPRGGRITGELFF.

The J gene is TRBJ1-2, the V gene TRBV18; no clear D. Germline values: CDR1 KGHSH, CDR2 LQKENI. Trimming stripped 3 bases from V and 7 bases from J, with 15 bases between. The CDR3 has 14 amino acids. The CDR3 spells CASSPVERKAGYTF. The CDR3 DNA reads as TGTGCCAGCTCACCTGTAGAACGGAAGGCTGGCTACACCTTC.

The V and J genes are TRBV6-6 and TRBJ2-1; possibly TRBD2 for D (5 bases). The germline CDR1 and CDR2 sequences are MNHNY and SVGAGI (reference sequence). The CDR3 extends over 15 amino acids. The germline V and J ends were trimmed by 7 bases and 0 bases, with 13 bases remaining between them. The CDR3 nucleotides are TGTGCCAGCATCGAAAGCGGCAGCTCCTACAATGAGCAGTTCTTC. Its protein product is CASIESGSSYNEQFF.

The chain carries TRBV29-1 and TRBJ2-5; 10 bases map to TRBD1. CDR3 length: 11 amino acids. Trimming removed 6 bases from V and 5 bases from J; junction bases left unmatched: 0. CDR1 is SQVTM and CDR2 is ANQGSEA in the germline V gene. In DNA, the CDR3 is TGCAGCGTGGGACAGGGGGAGACCCAGTACTTC. Its translation is CSVGQGETQYF.

The gene calls are TRBV4-2 and TRBJ1-5; 9 bases fit TRBD1. From germline, CDR1 is LGHNA and CDR2 YNFKEQ. V was pared by 1 base and J by 6 bases, with 4 bases of the junction left unmatched. The CDR3 runs 15 residues. CDR3 region: CASSQGTGEVQPQHF. DNA for the CDR3: TGTGCCAGCAGCCAAGGGACAGGGGAGGTTCAGCCCCAGCATTTT.

The chain combines TRBV14 with TRBJ2-3; D is perhaps TRBD1 or TRBD2 (5 bases each). The CDR3 sequence is 13 residues long. V shed 4 bases and J shed 6 bases, with 11 bases lying between them. CDR1 and CDR2 (germline): SGHDN, FVKESK. CDR3 in DNA: TGTGCCAGCAGCCCGAGGGGTTTGGATACGCAGTATTTT. This encodes CASSPRGLDTQYF.

V is TRBV19 and J is TRBJ2-7, with 8 nucleotides matching TRBD2. Losses at the gene ends were 5 bases for V and 2 bases for J; bases not matched to a gene: 8. The CDR3 contains 15 residues. Germline CDR1 and CDR2: LNHDA and SQIVND (reference sequence). In nucleotides, the CDR3 is TGTGCCAGTAGTTCTCCCGGGACTAGAGCCTACGAGCAGTACTTC. It codes for CASSSPGTRAYEQYF.

The chain uses TRBV7-9 and TRBJ1-3; unclear D gene. Trimming took 6 bases from V and 8 from J, leaving 14 bases between them. CDR1 is SEHNR and CDR2 is FQNEAQ in the germline V gene (reference sequence). The CDR3 sequence is 13 residues long. CDR3 loop: CASRQSTGDTIYF. The CDR3 DNA sequence: TGTGCCAGCAGGCAGAGTACGGGAGACACCATATATTTT.

This sequence joins TRBV11-3 and TRBJ2-3, with D perhaps being TRBD1 or TRBD2 (5 bases each). The CDR3 spans 18 residues. The V end was cut by 5 bases, the J end by 0 bases, with 21 bases between. Germline V gene data show CDR1 as SGHNT and CDR2 as YENEEA. The CDR3 coding sequence is TGTGCCAGCAGCCCCCAGGTGTGGGGGATATCTAGCACAGATACGCAGTATTTT. This codes for CASSPQVWGISSTDTQYF.

The V and J genes are TRBV7-8 and TRBJ2-7; 7 bases align to TRBD2. This CDR3 comprises 15 residues. Germline CDR1 SGHVS, CDR2 FQNEAQ. The V and J ends lost 0 bases and 4 bases, in that order; junction bases with no gene match: 6. CDR3 sequence (DNA): TGTGCCAGCAGCTTAGCCGGCGGGAGAGGTTACGAGCAGTACTTC. Protein product: CASSLAGGRGYEQYF.